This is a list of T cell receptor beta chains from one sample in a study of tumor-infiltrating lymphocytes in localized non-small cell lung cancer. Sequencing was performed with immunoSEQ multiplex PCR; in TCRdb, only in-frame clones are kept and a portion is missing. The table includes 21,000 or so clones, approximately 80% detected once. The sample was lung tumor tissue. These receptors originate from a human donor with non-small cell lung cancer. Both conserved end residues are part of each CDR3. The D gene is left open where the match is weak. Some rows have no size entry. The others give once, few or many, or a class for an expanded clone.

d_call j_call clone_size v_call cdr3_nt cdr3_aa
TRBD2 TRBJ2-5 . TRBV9 TGTGCCAGCAGCGGTAGCGGGAGGGAAGAGACCCAGTACTTC CASSGSGREETQYF
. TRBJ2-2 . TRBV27 TGTGCCAGCAGTTTCAACACCGGGGAGCTGTTTTTT CASSFNTGELFF
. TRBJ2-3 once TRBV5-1 TGCGCCAGCAGGTCGGGGGCCACAGATACGCAGTATTTT CASRSGATDTQYF
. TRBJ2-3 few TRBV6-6 TGTGCCAGCAGTCTGACAGGGAGGGCGACAGATACGCAGTATTTT CASSLTGRATDTQYF
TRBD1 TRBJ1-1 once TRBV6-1 TGTGCCAGCAGTGAATTGGCAGGGGGAAGATCTGAAGCTTTCTTT CASSELAGGRSEAFF
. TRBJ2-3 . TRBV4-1 TGCGCCAGCAGCCAAGATTTCAAAAGCCGTCCTAGCACAGATACGCAGTATTTT CASSQDFKSRPSTDTQYF
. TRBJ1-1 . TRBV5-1 TGCGCCAGCAGCTTGGTTTCCAGTAACACTGAAGCTTTCTTT CASSLVSSNTEAFF
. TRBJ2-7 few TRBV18 TGTGCCAGCTCACCATCCAGCTTGGTCGAGCAGTACTTC CASSPSSLVEQYF
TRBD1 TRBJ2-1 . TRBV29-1 TGCAGCGTTAAGGGACAGAGACACAATGAGCAGTTCTTC CSVKGQRHNEQFF
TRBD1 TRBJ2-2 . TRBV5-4 TGTGCCAGCAGCGAGGGGACAGGGCAAACCGGGGAGCTGTTTTTT CASSEGTGQTGELFF
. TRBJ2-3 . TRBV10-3 TGTGCCATTTCTAGACAGGCCTCTAGCACAGATACGCAGTATTTT CAISRQASSTDTQYF
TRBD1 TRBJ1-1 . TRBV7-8 TGTGCCAGCACCCTGGGGAGACAGGGAGTAAGTGAAGCTTTCTTT CASTLGRQGVSEAFF
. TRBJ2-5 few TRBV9 TGTGCCAGCAGCGTAGGATTAGCCCCTCAAGAGACCCAGTACTTC CASSVGLAPQETQYF
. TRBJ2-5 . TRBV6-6 TGTGCCAGTCGTCCGGCAGAGACCCAGTACTTC CASRPAETQYF
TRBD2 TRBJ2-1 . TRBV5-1 TGCGCCAGCAGCTTGGTCCTAGCGGGAGAAGGTGGTGAGCAGTTCTTC CASSLVLAGEGGEQFF
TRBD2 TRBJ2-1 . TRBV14 TGTGCCAGCAGCCACCTTTCCACTAGCGGTTACAATGAGCAGTTCTTC CASSHLSTSGYNEQFF
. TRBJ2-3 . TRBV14 TGTGCCAGCAGCCAACGGAGTCCAGATACGCAGTATTTT CASSQRSPDTQYF
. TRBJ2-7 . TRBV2 TGTGCCAGCAGTCCTTGGGACTTCGACTACGAGCAGTACTTC CASSPWDFDYEQYF
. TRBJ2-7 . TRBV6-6 TGTGCCAGCAGTTACCCACATCAGGGCTACGAGCAGTACTTC CASSYPHQGYEQYF
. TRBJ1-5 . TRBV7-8 TGTGCCAGCAGCGTACAGGGTGGGCCCAATCAGCCCCAGCATTTT CASSVQGGPNQPQHF
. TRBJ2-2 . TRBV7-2 TGTGCCAGCAGCGATCCGAACACCGGGGAGCTGTTTTTT CASSDPNTGELFF
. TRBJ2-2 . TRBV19 TGTGCCAGTAGTATATACAGGGCGAACACCGGGGAGCTGTTTTTT CASSIYRANTGELFF
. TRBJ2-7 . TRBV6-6 TGTGCCAGCACCTCCAGACAAACCTACGAGCAGTACTTC CASTSRQTYEQYF
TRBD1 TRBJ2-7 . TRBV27 TGTGCCAGCAGTGCCAGGGGGACAGCTCTATCCTACGAGCAGTACTTC CASSARGTALSYEQYF
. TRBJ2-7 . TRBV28 TGTGCCAGCAGCCTCCCGTGGGGTACCCACGAGCAGTACTTC CASSLPWGTHEQYF
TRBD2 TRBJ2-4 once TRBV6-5 TGTGCCAGCAGTCTACTAGCGGGTCAAAACATTCAGTACTTC CASSLLAGQNIQYF
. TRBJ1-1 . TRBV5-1 TGCGCCAGCACGGAGATCGCGGGCACTGAAGCTTTCTTT CASTEIAGTEAFF
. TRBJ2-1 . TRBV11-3 TGTGCCAGCAGCTTAGGCCAGTACAATGAGCAGTTCTTC CASSLGQYNEQFF
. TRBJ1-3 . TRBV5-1 TGCGCCAGCAGCTTGGCTAGCAGACTCTCTGGAAACACCATATATTTT CASSLASRLSGNTIYF
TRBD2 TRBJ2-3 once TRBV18 TGTGCCAGCTCAGCTCTGAGCGGGACCACAGATACGCAGTATTTT CASSALSGTTDTQYF
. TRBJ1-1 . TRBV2 TGTGCCAGCAGTGAAAATTCGGCCTTGCGGGCTTTCTTT CASSENSALRAFF
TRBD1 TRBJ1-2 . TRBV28 TGTGCCAGCAGCGGGACAGTCTCCTATGGCTACACCTTC CASSGTVSYGYTF
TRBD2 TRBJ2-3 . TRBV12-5 TGTGCTAGTGGTCTCGGACTAGCGGGTACAGATACGCAGTATTTT CASGLGLAGTDTQYF
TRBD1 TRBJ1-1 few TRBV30 TGTGCCTGGAGTCCAGGGGGGCCAGGGAGGAACACTGAAGCTTTCTTT CAWSPGGPGRNTEAFF
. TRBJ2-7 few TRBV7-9 TGTGCCAGCAGCTACGAGGAGGGCGAGCAGTACTTC CASSYEEGEQYF
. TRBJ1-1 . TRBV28 TGTGCCAGCAGCCGCCCCCGCAGGGGTACTGAAGCTTTCTTT CASSRPRRGTEAFF
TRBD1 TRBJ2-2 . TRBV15 TGTGCCACCAGCATAGGGACAGGGGACACCGGGGAGCTGTTTTTT CATSIGTGDTGELFF
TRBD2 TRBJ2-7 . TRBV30 TGTGCCTGGAGGACTAGCGGGGGGGCCTACGAGCAGTACTTC CAWRTSGGAYEQYF
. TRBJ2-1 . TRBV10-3 TGTGCCATCAGGGGCATAAACAATGAGCAGTTCTTC CAIRGINNEQFF
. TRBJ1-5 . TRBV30 TGTGCCTGGAGTGTGGGTCTGGGTTTAGGCAATCAGCCCCAGCATTTT CAWSVGLGLGNQPQHF
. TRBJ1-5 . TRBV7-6 TGTGCCAGCAGCAAGGGTCAGGGTCAGCCCCAGCATTTT CASSKGQGQPQHF
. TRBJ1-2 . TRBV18 TGTGCCAGCTCACCCAATCCGGAGGGTGGCTACACCTTC CASSPNPEGGYTF